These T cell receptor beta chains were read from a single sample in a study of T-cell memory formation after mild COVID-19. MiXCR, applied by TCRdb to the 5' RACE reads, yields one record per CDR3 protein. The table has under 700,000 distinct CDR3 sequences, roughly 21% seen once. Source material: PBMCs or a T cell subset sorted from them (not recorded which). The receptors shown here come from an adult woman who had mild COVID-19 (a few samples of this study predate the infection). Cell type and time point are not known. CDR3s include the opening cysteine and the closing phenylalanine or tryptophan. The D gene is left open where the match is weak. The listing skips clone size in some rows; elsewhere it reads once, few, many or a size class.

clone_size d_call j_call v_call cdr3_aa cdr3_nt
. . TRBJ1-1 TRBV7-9 CASSSTTREGEAFF TGTGCCAGCAGCTCAACGACTCGCGAGGGGGAAGCTTTCTTT
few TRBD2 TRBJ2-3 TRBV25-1 CASSARTSGVTDTQYF TGTGCCAGCAGTGCCCGGACTAGCGGGGTTACAGATACGCAGTATTTT
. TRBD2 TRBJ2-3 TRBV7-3 CASSNSGGLDTQYF TGTGCCAGCAGCAACAGCGGGGGCCTGGATACGCAGTATTTT
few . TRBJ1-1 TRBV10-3 CASGGSNTEAFF TGTGCCAGCGGTGGGTCGAACACTGAAGCTTTCTTT
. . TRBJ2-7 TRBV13 CASSLSASSYEQYF TGTGCCAGCAGCTTATCGGCGAGCTCCTACGAGCAGTACTTC
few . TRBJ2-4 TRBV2 CASRVGGTGYIQYF TGTGCCAGCAGGGTGGGGGGCACGGGATACATTCAGTACTTC
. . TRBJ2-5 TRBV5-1 CASSFMLARETQYF TGCGCCAGCAGCTTTATGCTAGCGAGAGAGACCCAGTACTTC
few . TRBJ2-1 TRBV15 CATSRAGSYNEQFF TGTGCCACCAGCAGAGCGGGGTCATACAATGAGCAGTTCTTC
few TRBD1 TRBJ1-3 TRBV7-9 CASSPQGAGGNTIYF TGTGCCAGCAGCCCTCAGGGGGCTGGAGGAAACACCATATATTTT
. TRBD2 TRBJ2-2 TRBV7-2 CASSWGLANTGELFF TGTGCCAGCAGCTGGGGACTAGCGAACACCGGGGAGCTGTTTTTT
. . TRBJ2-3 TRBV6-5 CASSLLVAFGSTDTQYF TGTGCCAGCAGTTTACTCGTGGCTTTCGGAAGCACAGATACGCAGTATTTT
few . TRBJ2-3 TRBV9 CASSTNELTQYF TGTGCCAGCAGCACCAACGAGTTGACGCAGTATTTT
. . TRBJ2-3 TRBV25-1 CASSESTGSTDTQYF TGTGCCAGCAGTGAATCGACAGGCAGCACAGATACGCAGTATTTT
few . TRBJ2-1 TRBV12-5 CASGSTPSSYNEQFF TGTGCTAGTGGTTCCACCCCTAGCTCCTACAATGAGCAGTTCTTC
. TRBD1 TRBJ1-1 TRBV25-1 CASSETGELFQAFF TGTGCCAGCAGTGAGACAGGGGAGCTCTTTCAAGCTTTCTTT
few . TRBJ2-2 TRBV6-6 CATLRWGNTGELFF TGTGCCACCCTCCGTTGGGGGAACACCGGGGAGCTGTTTTTT
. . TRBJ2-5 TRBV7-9 CASSLDEAWEYF TGTGCCAGCAGCTTAGATGAGGCCTGGGAGTACTTC
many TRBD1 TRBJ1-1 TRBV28 CASSSGQVNTEAFF TGTGCCAGCAGCTCGGGACAGGTGAACACTGAAGCTTTCTTT
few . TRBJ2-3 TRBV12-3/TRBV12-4 CASRGRRLDTQYF TGTGCCAGCAGAGGGCGTAGGTTAGATACGCAGTATTTT
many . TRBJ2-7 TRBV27 CASSPPGTTPRTYEQYF TGTGCCAGCAGCCCTCCCGGGACAACCCCCCGCACCTACGAGCAGTACTTC
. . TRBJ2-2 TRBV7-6 CASSLVLGGQNTGELFF TGTGCCAGCAGCTTAGTATTGGGGGGCCAGAACACCGGGGAGCTGTTTTTT
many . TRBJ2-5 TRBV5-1 CASSLAGGTAGETQYF TGCGCCAGCAGCTTGGCCGGGGGCACAGCGGGGGAGACCCAGTACTTC
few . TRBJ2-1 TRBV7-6 CASSVSGLGSEQFF TGTGCCAGCAGCGTTAGCGGCCTGGGGAGTGAGCAGTTCTTC